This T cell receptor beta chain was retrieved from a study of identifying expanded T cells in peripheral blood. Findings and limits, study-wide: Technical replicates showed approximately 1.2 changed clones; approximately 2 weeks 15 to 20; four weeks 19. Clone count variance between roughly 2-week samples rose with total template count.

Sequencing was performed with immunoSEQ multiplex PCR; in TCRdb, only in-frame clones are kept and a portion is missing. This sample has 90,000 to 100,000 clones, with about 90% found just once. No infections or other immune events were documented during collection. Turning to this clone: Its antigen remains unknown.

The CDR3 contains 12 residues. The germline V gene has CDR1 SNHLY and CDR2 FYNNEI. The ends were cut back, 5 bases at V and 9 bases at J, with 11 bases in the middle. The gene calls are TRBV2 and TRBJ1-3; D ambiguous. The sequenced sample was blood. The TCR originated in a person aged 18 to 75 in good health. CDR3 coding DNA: TGTGCCAGCAGTAACTCCGGTCCCACCATATATTTT. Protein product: CASSNSGPTIYF.